Each of the 21 T cell receptor beta chains below was sequenced from the same sample in a study of shared clonotypes between healthy human individuals. Some clones are missing from TCRdb's copy, which holds only in-frame ones; the method was immunoSEQ multiplex PCR. The repertoire holds some 2,000,000 clones, with roughly 96% as singletons. The specimen sequenced was naive CD4+ T cells sorted from blood. Subset denoted: CD45RA+ positively selected. The source of these receptors is a man younger than 35 in good health.

A word on this clone: The same CDR3 also results from other DNA sequences found in this sample. V is TRBV6-6 and J is TRBJ2-5; unclear D gene. This CDR3 comprises 12 residues. Germline V CDR1 and CDR2: MNHNY, SVGAGI (reference sequence). The ends were cut back, 0 bases at V and 4 bases at J, with 3 bases in the middle. CDR3: CASSYSRETQYF. The DNA for the CDR3 is TGTGCCAGCAGTTACTCACGAGAGACCCAGTACTTC.

The rearrangement links TRBV5-1 to TRBJ1-1; 7 bases align to TRBD1. The junction had 8 bases not matched to a gene; V was cut back by 7 bases and J by 2 bases. The germline V gene has CDR1 SGHRS and CDR2 YFSETQ. This CDR3 is built from 14 residues. CDR3 nucleotides: TGCGCCAGCGGACTGGACAGGACAAACACTGAAGCTTTCTTT. Translating gives CASGLDRTNTEAFF.

Worth noting for this clone: At the DNA level, this CDR3 is encoded by other sequences in the same sample as well. The V gene is TRBV30, the J gene TRBJ1-5; a weak D match, TRBD1 (6 bases). There are 13 residues in the CDR3. CDR1 is GTSNPN and CDR2 is SVGIG in the germline V gene (reference sequence). V gave up 3 bases and J gave up 4 bases, with 10 bases separating them. CDR3 sequence: CAWSARGNQPQHF. As DNA, the CDR3 is TGTGCCTGGAGCGCCAGGGGAAATCAGCCCCAGCATTTT. Based on the CDR3 plus reference TRBV30 and TRBJ1-5, the full variable domain is SQTIHQWPATLVQPVGSPLSLECTVEGTSNPNLYWYRQAAGRGLQLLFYSVGIGQISSEVPQNLSASRPQDRQFILSSKKLLLSDSGFYLCAWSARGNQPQHFGDGTRLSIL.

Only a few counts were recorded for this clone. The CDR3 coding sequence is TGTGCCAGCAGTGAAGCAATCCTCTCTGGAAACACCATATATTTT. Translation: CASSEAILSGNTIYF. This sequence joins TRBV6-1 and TRBJ1-3, with D unresolved. The CDR3 totals 15 residues. Trimming pared 0 bases from V and 0 bases from J, leaving 6 bases between. Germline CDR1 is MNHNS and CDR2 is SASEGT.

The table lists this clone with a count of one. The chain couples TRBV19 to TRBJ1-2; D perhaps matches TRBD1 (6 bases). The V gene lost 1 base and the J gene lost 2 bases, with 11 bases spanning the gap. CDR1 is LNHDA and CDR2 is SQIVND in the germline V gene (reference sequence). This CDR3 is 15 amino acids long. The CDR3 loop reads CASSIVRTENYGYTF. The DNA for the CDR3 is TGTGCCAGTAGTATAGTACGGACAGAAAACTATGGCTACACCTTC.

The rearrangement uses TRBV7-2 and TRBJ2-7; TRBD2 matches at 8 bases. This CDR3 has 16 amino acids. V lost 1 base and J lost 5; bases outside the gene matches: 10. Germline V CDR1 and CDR2: SGHTA, FQGNSA. This CDR3 is CASSLVGAGGGHEQYF. Here the CDR3 DNA reads TGTGCCAGCAGCTTAGTAGGGGCGGGAGGTGGACACGAGCAGTACTTC.

The sample holds one count of this clone. The V call is TRBV30, the J call TRBJ1-3, with a weak D call TRBD1 (5 bases). There are 14 residues in the CDR3. In germline, CDR1 is GTSNPN, CDR2 SVGIG (reference sequence). Trimming took 0 bases from V and 2 from J, leaving 8 bases between them. The CDR3 loop is CAWSVQETGNTIYF. DNA of the CDR3: TGTGCCTGGAGTGTACAGGAGACTGGAAACACCATATATTTT.

V and J are TRBV6-6 and TRBJ2-7, with 8 bases aligning to TRBD1. The CDR3 totals 14 residues. V was pared by 5 bases and J by 5 bases, with 8 bases of the junction left unmatched. CDR1 and CDR2 (germline): MNHNY, SVGAGI (reference sequence). For the CDR3, the DNA is TGTGCCAGCAGTCCAGGACAGGGCCGTCACGAGCAGTACTTC. Amino acid sequence: CASSPGQGRHEQYF.

The V gene is TRBV6-5, the J gene TRBJ2-7; D is unclear. Germline-derived CDR1 and CDR2 are MNHEY and SVGAGI. The V and J ends lost 0 bases and 1 base respectively, with 10 bases between them. This CDR3 spans 15 amino acids. The CDR3 DNA follows: TGTGCCAGCAGTTACTCCGTTAAGGCATCCTACGAGCAGTACTTC. The encoded protein is CASSYSVKASYEQYF.

This clone was detected once. V usage is TRBV9 and J usage is TRBJ2-3, with TRBD1 identical over 9 bases. With V trimmed by 0 bases and J by 4 bases, 9 bases remained unmatched. The CDR3 contains 17 residues. Germline assignment: CDR1 SGDLS and CDR2 YYNGEE. Here the CDR3 DNA reads TGTGCCAGCAGCGTAGTTTCCCGGACAGGGGTCTCAGATACGCAGTATTTT. Its protein product is CASSVVSRTGVSDTQYF.

The genes are TRBV4-1 and TRBJ2-3, with D possibly matching TRBD2 (6 bases). The germline V and J ends were trimmed by 4 bases and 1 base, with 21 bases remaining between them. The CDR3 has 18 amino acids. Germline V lookup: CDR1 MGHRA, CDR2 YSYEKL. CDR3 sequence (DNA): TGCGCCAGCAGCCCGCGGGACCTAATACGGGGACGCACAGATACGCAGTATTTT. Amino acids: CASSPRDLIRGRTDTQYF.

In the case of this clone: One end of the junction fails to match germline, which may point to a read error. The gene calls are TRBV7-9 and TRBJ2-5; a possible D gene is TRBD2 (6 bases). This CDR3 contains 16 residues. Germline V gene data show CDR1 as SEHNR and CDR2 as FQNEAQ (reference sequence). The CDR3 DNA follows: TGTGCCAGCAGCATAGCGGACGGCCGGTACCAAGAGACCCAGTACTTC. Its protein is CASSIADGRYQETQYF.

This chain uses TRBV12-5 with TRBJ2-7; 10 nucleotides match TRBD1. There are 15 residues in the CDR3. Trimming removed 3 bases from V and 4 bases from J; junction bases left unmatched: 6. The germline V gene has CDR1 LGHNT and CDR2 FRNRAP. CDR3 DNA sequence: TGTGCTAGTGGTTTCGGGACAGGGGAGGTTTACGAGCAGTACTTC. As protein: CASGFGTGEVYEQYF.

The chain combines TRBV19 with TRBJ2-7; 7 bases are shared with TRBD1. V lost 6 bases to trimming and J lost 7 bases; unmatched junction nucleotides: 15. There are 15 residues in the CDR3. The V gene's germline CDR1 is LNHDA and CDR2 SQIVND (reference sequence). The CDR3 DNA reads as TGTGCCAGTAGCCCTTCACCGGCCCCGACAGGGGAGCAGTACTTC. It translates to CASSPSPAPTGEQYF.

This clone was observed a single time. V and J are TRBV29-1 and TRBJ1-2, with 8 bases that match TRBD1. The V gene end was trimmed by 5 bases and the J gene end by 4 bases; junction bases not matched to a gene: 3. Per germline, CDR1 SQVTM and CDR2 ANQGSEA. The CDR3 has 12 amino acids. The CDR3 here is CSVLDRVYGYTF. The CDR3 nucleotides read TGCAGCGTTTTGGACAGGGTCTATGGCTACACCTTC.

A few counts support this clone. The V and J genes are TRBV5-6 and TRBJ1-2; D is unclear. The V gene's germline CDR1 is SGHDT and CDR2 YYEEEE. The germline V and J ends were trimmed by 0 bases and 4 bases, with 13 bases remaining between them. The CDR3 length is 15 residues. CDR3 amino acids: CASSLANPAPYGYTF. The DNA of the CDR3 is TGTGCCAGCAGCTTGGCCAACCCGGCCCCCTATGGCTACACCTTC. Complete variable domain (other parts from reference TRBV5-6 and TRBJ1-2): DAGVTQSPTHLIKTRGQQVTLRCSPKSGHDTVSWYQQALGQGPQFIFQYYEEEERQRGNFPDRFSGHQFPNYSSELNVNALLLGDSALYLCASSLANPAPYGYTFGSGTRLTVV.

As regards this clone: Other DNA sequences in the same sample also yield this CDR3. The V call is TRBV2, the J call TRBJ2-7; D is undetermined. The CDR3 consists of 11 residues. Germline V gene sequence: CDR1 SNHLY, CDR2 FYNNEI. V gave up 6 bases and J gave up 2 bases, with 5 bases separating them. The CDR3 nucleotides read TGTGCCAGCAGGCTAACCTACGAGCAGTACTTC. It codes for CASRLTYEQYF.

The V and J genes are TRBV30 and TRBJ1-3, with D possibly TRBD1 on 5 matching bases. CDR1 is GTSNPN and CDR2 is SVGIG in the germline V gene (reference sequence). V was cut by 2 bases and J by 2 bases, with 10 bases left in between. The CDR3 spans 14 residues. The CDR3 region is CAWSLVGAGNTIYF. The CDR3 nucleotides read TGTGCCTGGAGTTTAGTAGGGGCTGGAAACACCATATATTTT.

The chain employs TRBV5-4 and TRBJ2-7, with D possibly being TRBD1 (5 bases). The CDR3 extends over 14 amino acids. V was pared by 2 bases and J by 4 bases, with 13 bases between. Germline V lookup: CDR1 SGHNT, CDR2 YYREEE (reference sequence). The CDR3, as DNA: TGTGCCAGCAGCTTCGCAGGGCGCCCTTACGAGCAGTACTTC. Residues: CASSFAGRPYEQYF.

The rearrangement links TRBV7-8 to TRBJ2-7; D remains ambiguous. CDR1 and CDR2 (germline): SGHVS, FQNEAQ. Trimming removed 5 bases from V and 4 bases from J, with 12 bases in between. CDR3 length: 13 amino acids. This chain's CDR3 is CASSPRQSYEQYF. CDR3 nucleotide sequence: TGTGCCAGCAGCCCCCGCCAGTCTTACGAGCAGTACTTC.

This chain uses TRBV5-1 with TRBJ1-6; 9 bases are a match to TRBD1. J was trimmed by 8 bases and V by 0 bases; bases with no gene match: 6. The CDR3 loop spans 16 amino acids. The germline V gene encodes CDR1 SGHRS and CDR2 YFSETQ. In nucleotides, the CDR3 is TGCGCCAGCAGCTTGGGAGGGGGACAGGGCTATTCACCCCTCCACTTT. It codes for CASSLGGGQGYSPLHF.